This is a list of T cell receptor beta chains from one sample in a study of shared clonotypes between healthy human individuals. Sequencing used immunoSEQ multiplex PCR; TCRdb keeps in-frame clones, though not all of them. The profile shows roughly 2.4 million clones, 90% to 97% of them singletons. The sample was naive CD4+ T cells sorted from blood. These receptors all come from a man between 18 and 35 years old in good health. CDR3s include the opening cysteine and the closing phenylalanine or tryptophan. The order of the fields is D gene, clone size, V gene, J gene, CDR3 protein, CDR3 DNA. The D gene is left open where the match is weak. The size of a clone is reported for some rows only, either as once, few or many, or as a class for expanded clones.

d_gene: .; abundance: .; v_gene: TRBV5-5; j_gene: TRBJ1-5; CDR3aa: CASRPTGSENQPQHF; CDR3nt: TGTGCCAGCAGGCCGACAGGATCAGAGAATCAGCCCCAGCATTTT
d_gene: .; abundance: .; v_gene: TRBV28; j_gene: TRBJ2-5; CDR3aa: CASSSRDFKETQYF; CDR3nt: TGTGCCAGCAGTTCCCGGGACTTTAAAGAGACCCAGTACTTC
d_gene: .; abundance: once; v_gene: TRBV6-5; j_gene: TRBJ2-1; CDR3aa: CASIGTEANEQFF; CDR3nt: TGTGCCAGCATCGGGACGGAGGCCAATGAGCAGTTCTTC
d_gene: TRBD1; abundance: .; v_gene: TRBV7-3; j_gene: TRBJ2-6; CDR3aa: CASSLTGQGALGANVLTF; CDR3nt: TGTGCCAGCAGCTTAACTGGACAGGGGGCTCTCGGGGCCAACGTCCTGACTTTC
d_gene: TRBD1; abundance: .; v_gene: TRBV5-6; j_gene: TRBJ1-2; CDR3aa: CASTPTGRSNYGYTF; CDR3nt: TGTGCCAGCACGCCGACAGGGAGATCTAACTATGGCTACACCTTC
d_gene: .; abundance: .; v_gene: TRBV5-1; j_gene: TRBJ2-1; CDR3aa: CASSLDIYNEQFF; CDR3nt: TGCGCCAGCAGCTTGGACATTTACAATGAGCAGTTCTTC
d_gene: .; abundance: .; v_gene: TRBV27; j_gene: TRBJ1-1; CDR3aa: CASTPSINLNTEAFF; CDR3nt: TGTGCCAGCACACCCTCCATCAACCTAAACACTGAAGCTTTCTTT
d_gene: .; abundance: few; v_gene: TRBV27; j_gene: TRBJ2-2; CDR3aa: CASSRNTGELFF; CDR3nt: TGTGCCAGCAGTAGGAACACCGGGGAGCTGTTTTTT
d_gene: TRBD1; abundance: .; v_gene: TRBV19; j_gene: TRBJ2-7; CDR3aa: CASSTGGAEQYF; CDR3nt: TGTGCCAGTAGTACAGGGGGCGCCGAGCAGTACTTC
d_gene: .; abundance: .; v_gene: TRBV7-9; j_gene: TRBJ2-5; CDR3aa: CASSRETGGQETQYF; CDR3nt: TGTGCCAGCAGCCGTGAGACAGGAGGACAAGAGACCCAGTACTTC
d_gene: .; abundance: .; v_gene: TRBV2; j_gene: TRBJ2-3; CDR3aa: CASSEEASTQYF; CDR3nt: TGTGCCAGCAGTGAAGAGGCTAGCACGCAGTATTTT
d_gene: TRBD1; abundance: .; v_gene: TRBV2; j_gene: TRBJ1-4; CDR3aa: CASSAGTGTEKLFF; CDR3nt: TGTGCCAGCAGTGCCGGGACAGGAACTGAAAAACTGTTTTTT
d_gene: .; abundance: .; v_gene: TRBV5-1; j_gene: TRBJ2-5; CDR3aa: CASSLVLPETQYF; CDR3nt: TGCGCCAGCAGCTTGGTACTCCCAGAGACCCAGTACTTC
d_gene: TRBD1; abundance: .; v_gene: TRBV9; j_gene: TRBJ2-3; CDR3aa: CASSVQTGPTDTQYF; CDR3nt: TGTGCCAGCAGCGTGCAGACAGGGCCCACAGATACGCAGTATTTT
d_gene: .; abundance: .; v_gene: TRBV7-9; j_gene: TRBJ1-6; CDR3aa: CASSLVGDSPLHF; CDR3nt: TGTGCCAGCAGCTTGGTAGGAGATTCACCCCTCCACTTT
d_gene: .; abundance: .; v_gene: TRBV28; j_gene: TRBJ2-7; CDR3aa: CASSLEPRAYEQYF; CDR3nt: TGTGCCAGCAGTTTAGAACCCAGGGCGTACGAGCAGTACTTC
d_gene: .; abundance: .; v_gene: TRBV14; j_gene: TRBJ1-1; CDR3aa: CASSQNLKNTEAFF; CDR3nt: TGTGCCAGCAGCCAAAACTTAAAGAACACTGAAGCTTTCTTT
d_gene: TRBD2; abundance: once; v_gene: TRBV9; j_gene: TRBJ2-2; CDR3aa: CASSVLAGALSGTGELFF; CDR3nt: TGTGCCAGCAGCGTACTAGCGGGGGCCCTATCGGGCACCGGGGAGCTGTTTTTT
d_gene: TRBD2; abundance: .; v_gene: TRBV30; j_gene: TRBJ2-2; CDR3aa: CAWHGQRETGELFF; CDR3nt: TGTGCCTGGCACGGCCAGCGGGAGACCGGGGAGCTGTTTTTT
d_gene: .; abundance: .; v_gene: TRBV27; j_gene: TRBJ2-5; CDR3aa: CASSLRLEGETQYF; CDR3nt: TGTGCCAGCAGTTTAAGGCTAGAGGGCGAGACCCAGTACTTC